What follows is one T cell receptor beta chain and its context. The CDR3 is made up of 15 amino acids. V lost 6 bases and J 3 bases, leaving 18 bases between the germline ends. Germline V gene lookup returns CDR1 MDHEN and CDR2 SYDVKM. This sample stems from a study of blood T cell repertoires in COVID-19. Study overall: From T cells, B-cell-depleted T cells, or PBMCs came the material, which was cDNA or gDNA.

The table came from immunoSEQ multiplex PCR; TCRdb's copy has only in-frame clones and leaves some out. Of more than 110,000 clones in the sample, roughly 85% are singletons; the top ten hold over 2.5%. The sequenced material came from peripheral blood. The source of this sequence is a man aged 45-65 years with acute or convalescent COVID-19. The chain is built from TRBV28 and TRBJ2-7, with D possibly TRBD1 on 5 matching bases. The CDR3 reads CASSLPYDSHYEQYF. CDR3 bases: TGTGCCAGCAGCTTACCTTATGACAGCCACTACGAGCAGTACTTC.